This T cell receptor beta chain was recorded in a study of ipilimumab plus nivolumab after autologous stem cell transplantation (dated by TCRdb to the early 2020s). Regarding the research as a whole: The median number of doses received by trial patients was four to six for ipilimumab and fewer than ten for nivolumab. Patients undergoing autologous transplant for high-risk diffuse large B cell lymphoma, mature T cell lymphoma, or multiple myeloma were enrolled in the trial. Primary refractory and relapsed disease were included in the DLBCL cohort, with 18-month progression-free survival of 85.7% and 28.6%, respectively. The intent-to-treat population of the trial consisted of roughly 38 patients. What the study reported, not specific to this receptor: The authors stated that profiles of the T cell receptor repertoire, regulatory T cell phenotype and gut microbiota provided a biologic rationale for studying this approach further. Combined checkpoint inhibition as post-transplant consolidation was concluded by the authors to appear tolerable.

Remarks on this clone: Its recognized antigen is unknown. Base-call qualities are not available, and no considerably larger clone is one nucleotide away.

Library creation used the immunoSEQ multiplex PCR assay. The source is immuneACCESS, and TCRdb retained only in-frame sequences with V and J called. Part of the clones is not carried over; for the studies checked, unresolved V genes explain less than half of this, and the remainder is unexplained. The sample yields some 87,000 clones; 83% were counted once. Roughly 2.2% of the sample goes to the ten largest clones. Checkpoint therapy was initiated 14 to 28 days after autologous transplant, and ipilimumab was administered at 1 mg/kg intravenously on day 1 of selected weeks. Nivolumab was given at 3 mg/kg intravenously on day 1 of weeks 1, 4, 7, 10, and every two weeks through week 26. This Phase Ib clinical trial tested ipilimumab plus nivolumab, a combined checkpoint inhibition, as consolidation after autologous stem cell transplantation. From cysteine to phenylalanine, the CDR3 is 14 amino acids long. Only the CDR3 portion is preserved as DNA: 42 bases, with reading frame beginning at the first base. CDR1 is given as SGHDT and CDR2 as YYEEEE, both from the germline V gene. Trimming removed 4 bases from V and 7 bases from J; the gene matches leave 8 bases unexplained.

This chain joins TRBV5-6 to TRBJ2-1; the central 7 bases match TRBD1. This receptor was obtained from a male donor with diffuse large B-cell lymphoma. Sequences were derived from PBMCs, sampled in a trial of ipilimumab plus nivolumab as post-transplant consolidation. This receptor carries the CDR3 CASSVRQGKNEQFF. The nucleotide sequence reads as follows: TGTGCCAGCAGCGTCCGACAGGGTAAGAATGAGCAGTTCTTC. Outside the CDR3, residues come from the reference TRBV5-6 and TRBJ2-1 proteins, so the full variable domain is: DAGVTQSPTHLIKTRGQQVTLRCSPKSGHDTVSWYQQALGQGPQFIFQYYEEEERQRGNFPDRFSGHQFPNYSSELNVNALLLGDSALYLCASSVRQGKNEQFFGPGTRLTVL.